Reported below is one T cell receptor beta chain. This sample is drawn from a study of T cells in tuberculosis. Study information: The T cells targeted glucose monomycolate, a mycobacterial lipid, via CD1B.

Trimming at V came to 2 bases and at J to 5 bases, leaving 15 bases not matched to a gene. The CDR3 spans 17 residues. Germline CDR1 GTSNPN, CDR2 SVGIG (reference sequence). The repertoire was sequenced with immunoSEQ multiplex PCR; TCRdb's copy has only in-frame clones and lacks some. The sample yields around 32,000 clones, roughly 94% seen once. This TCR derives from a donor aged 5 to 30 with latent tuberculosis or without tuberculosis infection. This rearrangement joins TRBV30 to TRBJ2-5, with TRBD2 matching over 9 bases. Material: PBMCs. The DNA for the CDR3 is TGTGCCTGGAGTCCCGGGGCGGGAGGGATTGGGGAGGAGACCCAGTACTTC. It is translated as CAWSPGAGGIGEETQYF.